A single sample gave rise to the 10 T cell receptor beta chains below, sequenced in a study of human T cells and chemical hapten exposure. TCRdb fed the RACE reads into MiXCR, producing one record per CDR3 protein. The data show some 77,000 distinct CDR3 sequences, with 7% to 9.5% seen just once and around 1.7% held by the top ten. Time point noted: healthy volunteer bleed at 6 weeks. The starting material, unfractionated whole blood, was used for total RNA extraction. The sample was whole blood. These receptors came from a female donor in good health. Some clones in this sample may be carry-over from other donors' samples.

The gene calls are TRBV28 and TRBJ2-7, with no clear D. The V end was cut by 2 bases, the J end by 5 bases, with 13 bases between. Germline CDR1 MDHEN, CDR2 SYDVKM. The CDR3 consists of 14 residues. CDR3 amino acids: CASSLPQFNDEQYF. In DNA form, the CDR3 reads TGTGCCAGCAGTTTACCACAGTTTAACGACGAGCAGTACTTC.

V and J are TRBV7-2 and TRBJ2-2; 8 bases agree with TRBD2. The germline CDR1 and CDR2 sequences are SGHTA and FQGNSA. This CDR3 is built from 16 residues. The V and J ends lost 3 bases and 3 bases, in that order; junction bases with no gene match: 6. The CDR3 reads CASSLGRTSHTGELFF. The CDR3 DNA reads as TGTGCCAGCAGCTTGGGGAGGACTAGCCACACCGGGGAGCTGTTTTTT. The whole variable domain, filled in from reference TRBV7-2 and TRBJ2-2, reads GAGVSQSPSNKVTEKGKDVELRCDPISGHTALYWYRQSLGQGLEFLIYFQGNSAPDKSGLPSDRFSAERTGGSVSTLTIQRTQQEDSAVYLCASSLGRTSHTGELFFGEGSRLTVL.

Concerning this clonotype: A much larger clone differs by one base, so this may be a read error. V and J are TRBV2 and TRBJ1-2; a possible D gene is TRBD1 (5 bases). The germline gives CDR1 SNHLY, CDR2 FYNNEI. The CDR3 covers 13 residues. The CDR3 loop reads CVSRVDKPHGYTF. The CDR3 DNA reads TGTGTCAGCAGGGTAGACAAACCCCATGGCTACACCTTC. Based on the CDR3 plus reference TRBV2 and TRBJ1-2, the full variable domain is EPEVTQTPSHQVTQMGQEVILRCVPISNHLYFYWYRQILGQKVEFLVSFYNNEISEKSEIFDDQFSVERPDGSNFTLKIRSTKLEDSAMYFCVSRVDKPHGYTFGSGTRLTVV.

This clonotype was picked up a small number of times. The DNA for the CDR3 is TGTGCCAGCAGCCCCCCTTCCGGGGATTCACCCCTCCACTTT. This translates into CASSPPSGDSPLHF. This chain connects TRBV7-8 to TRBJ1-6; D gene ambiguous. V shed 5 bases and J shed 8 bases, with 13 bases lying between them. The CDR3 has 14 residues. CDR1 and CDR2 (germline): SGHVS, FQNEAQ.

This chain joins TRBV30 and TRBJ1-1, with 7 bases that match TRBD1. J lost 1 base, V lost 3 bases, and 8 bases had no gene match. The germline CDR1 and CDR2 sequences are GTSNPN and SVGIG (reference sequence). The CDR3 loop spans 15 amino acids. The DNA of the CDR3 is TGTGCCTGGAGCGAAGGGGGACAGTGGAACACTGAAGCTTTCTTT. Its translation: CAWSEGGQWNTEAFF.

This clonotype was observed a handful of times. The V call is TRBV7-9, the J call TRBJ1-1; D uncertain. CDR1 and CDR2 (germline): SEHNR, FQNEAQ (reference sequence). The CDR3 sequence is 18 residues long. Trimming shortened V by 0 bases and J by 1 base, and 18 bases separated the two germline ends. The CDR3 DNA is TGTGCCAGCAGCTTAGCGCCCCCCTCGCTGGGAGAGAACACTGAAGCTTTCTTT. Encoded protein: CASSLAPPSLGENTEAFF.

A single count supports this clonotype. Since the CDR3 does not end with the conserved phenylalanine or tryptophan, this likely comes from a read error. The chain carries TRBV20-1 and TRBJ2-3, with 11 bases aligning to TRBD2. V lost 1 base to trimming and J lost 4 bases; unmatched junction nucleotides: 7. The CDR3 length is 16 residues. The germline gives CDR1 DFQATT, CDR2 SNEGSKA (reference sequence). This chain's CDR3 is CSARGRPSGGPDTQYL. The CDR3 bases are TGCAGTGCTAGAGGCCGCCCTAGCGGGGGGCCAGATACGCAGTATTTG.

This clonotype was found a few times. The chain employs TRBV28 and TRBJ1-5; no clear D. The CDR3 sequence is 14 residues long. V was shortened by 3 bases and J by 4 bases, with 10 bases between the two germline ends. Germline CDR1 and CDR2: MDHEN and SYDVKM. The DNA of the CDR3 is TGTGCCAGCAGTTTTACTGGGAGAAATCAGCCCCAGCATTTT. Its translation: CASSFTGRNQPQHF.

This clonotype showed up many times. The chain couples TRBV6-5 to TRBJ2-3; D is undetermined. The V gene's germline CDR1 is MNHEY and CDR2 SVGAGI. Trimming stripped 1 base from V and 6 bases from J, with 2 bases between. This CDR3 is 11 amino acids long. For the CDR3, the DNA is TGTGCCAGCAGTTACTTGGATACGCAGTATTTT. This gives the protein CASSYLDTQYF.

This clonotype was observed at least ten times. V gene TRBV6-6 combines with J gene TRBJ2-7; tentatively, D is TRBD1 or TRBD2 (5 bases each). This CDR3 contains 13 residues. Germline CDR1 is MNHNY and CDR2 is SVGAGI (reference sequence). V was shortened by 0 bases and J by 6 bases, with 9 bases between the two germline ends. As DNA, the CDR3 is TGTGCCAGCAGTTACTCTCTGGGGGTCGAGCAGTACTTC. This codes for CASSYSLGVEQYF.